These 21 T cell receptor beta chains were sequenced from one sample in a study of blood T cell repertoires in COVID-19. TCRdb keeps only in-frame clones here, not all; method: immunoSEQ multiplex PCR. In the table there are 200,000 to 250,000 clones, 80% of which are singletons. The sample consisted of peripheral blood. The source is a woman in her seventies with acute or convalescent COVID-19.

This chain joins TRBV10-3 and TRBJ1-1; 9 nucleotides line up with TRBD1. V was pared by 6 bases and J by 4 bases, with 9 bases of the junction left unmatched. Germline V lookup: CDR1 ENHRY, CDR2 SYGVKD. CDR3 length: 15 amino acids. The CDR3 coding sequence is TGTGCCATCAGGAATACTGGACAGGGGTTCACTGAAGCTTTCTTT. This gives the protein CAIRNTGQGFTEAFF.

The chain is built from TRBV6-5 and TRBJ1-1; 7 bases fit TRBD1. The trim removed 2 bases at V and 5 bases at J, leaving 5 bases unmatched. The CDR3 covers 14 residues. Germline CDR1 reads MNHEY; CDR2 reads SVGAGI. Here the CDR3 reads CASSYTRGETEAFF. Written as DNA, the CDR3 is TGTGCCAGCAGTTACACCAGGGGGGAGACTGAAGCTTTCTTT.

The gene calls are TRBV18 and TRBJ1-3; weak D call: TRBD1 (6 bases). Per germline, CDR1 KGHSH and CDR2 LQKENI. The length of the CDR3 is 16 residues. V was clipped by 3 bases and J by 0 bases, with 12 bases between them. As DNA, the CDR3 is TGTGCCAGCTCACCCGACAGGCGGAGCTCTGGAAACACCATATATTTT. As protein: CASSPDRRSSGNTIYF.

The chain joins TRBV6-5 to TRBJ1-1; tentative D call: TRBD1 (5 bases). The CDR3 is made up of 14 amino acids. Trimming pared 7 bases from V and 5 bases from J, leaving 17 bases between. Germline CDR1 reads MNHEY; CDR2 reads SVGAGI. The chain's CDR3 is CASTPGGKETEAFF. The CDR3 DNA sequence: TGTGCCAGCACGCCGGGGGGGAAAGAAACTGAAGCTTTCTTT.

The genes are TRBV5-1 and TRBJ2-2, with 11 positions matching TRBD2. The germline V gene has CDR1 SGHRS and CDR2 YFSETQ. The V segment lost 0 bases and the J segment 5 bases; nucleotides outside the gene matches: 3. The CDR3 loop spans 16 amino acids. The CDR3 sequence: CASSLELAGGTGELFF. CDR3 DNA: TGCGCCAGCAGCTTGGAGCTAGCGGGAGGTACCGGGGAGCTGTTTTTT. The full variable domain, its missing parts supplied by reference TRBV5-1 and TRBJ2-2, is KAGVTQTPRYLIKTRGQQVTLSCSPISGHRSVSWYQQTPGQGLQFLFEYFSETQRNKGNFPGRFSGRQFSNSRSEMNVSTLELGDSALYLCASSLELAGGTGELFFGEGSRLTVL.

The chain has TRBV5-1 and TRBJ1-3; 8 nucleotides match TRBD1. With V trimmed by 0 bases and J by 4 bases, 9 bases remained unmatched. The CDR3 is made up of 17 amino acids. Per germline, CDR1 SGHRS and CDR2 YFSETQ. The CDR3 bases are TGCGCCAGCAGCTTGGAGCCCGGACAGGGCGGGGGAAACACCATATATTTT. The encoded protein is CASSLEPGQGGGNTIYF.

The chain links TRBV6-6 to TRBJ2-5; 12 bases are shared with TRBD1. Per germline, CDR1 MNHNY and CDR2 SVGAGI (reference sequence). CDR3 size: 13 residues. Trimming took 8 bases from V and 5 from J; bases not matched to a gene: 3. This CDR3 reads CASGTGGGETQYF. CDR3 coding DNA: TGTGCCAGCGGGACAGGGGGCGGTGAGACCCAGTACTTC.

This chain links TRBV7-9 with TRBJ2-2, with 11 positions matching TRBD1. Germline lookup yields CDR1 SEHNR and CDR2 FQNEAQ (reference sequence). The CDR3 runs 16 residues. The ends lost 7 bases at V and 4 bases at J; junction bases unmatched: 8. This CDR3 reads CASTPSGTGGTGELFF. CDR3 bases: TGTGCCAGCACCCCCTCCGGGACAGGGGGCACCGGGGAGCTGTTTTTT.

The genes are TRBV29-1 and TRBJ1-3, with 9 bases fitting TRBD1. Germline loops: CDR1 SQVTM, CDR2 ANQGSEA. Germline trimming cut 6 bases from V and 4 bases from J; bases unmatched to any gene: 4. This CDR3 is 13 amino acids long. CDR3 nucleotide sequence: TGCAGCGTGGGGACAGGGACGGGAAACACCATATATTTT. Translation: CSVGTGTGNTIYF.

The V and J genes are TRBV6-1 and TRBJ1-4; a weak D match, TRBD1 (6 bases). Trimming took off 1 base at V and 8 bases at J, with 14 bases between the two ends. The germline CDR1 and CDR2 sequences are MNHNS and SASEGT. There are 15 residues in the CDR3. DNA of the CDR3: TGTGCCAGCAGTGAAGTGGAAGGAAGGGGGGAAAAACTGTTTTTT. Protein product: CASSEVEGRGEKLFF.

The chain joins TRBV18 to TRBJ2-7, with 10 nucleotides matching TRBD1. Germline values: CDR1 KGHSH, CDR2 LQKENI. V shed 4 bases, J shed 0 bases, and the junction held 3 bases outside the gene matches. This CDR3 is built from 15 residues. CDR3 protein: CASSRTGGPSYEQYF. The CDR3 coding sequence is TGTGCCAGCTCACGGACAGGGGGGCCCTCCTACGAGCAGTACTTC.

V gene TRBV28 combines with J gene TRBJ2-5, with 11 bases identical to TRBD2. This CDR3 contains 14 residues. The trim removed 6 bases at V and 3 bases at J, leaving 3 bases unmatched. Germline CDR1 and CDR2: MDHEN and SYDVKM. The CDR3 loop reads CASRPGLAEETQYF. The CDR3 nucleotides are TGTGCCAGCAGACCGGGACTAGCGGAAGAGACCCAGTACTTC.

Only one count was recorded for this clone. The chain has TRBV7-2 and TRBJ2-1; no definite D call. This CDR3 has 15 amino acids. Germline V CDR1 and CDR2: SGHTA, FQGNSA. Trimming removed 1 base at V and 2 bases at J, with 9 bases between. CDR3 coding DNA: TGTGCCAGCAGCTTAGGACTCGTTACCTACAATGAGCAGTTCTTC. This translates into CASSLGLVTYNEQFF.

The table lists this clone with a few counts. This chain uses TRBV5-1 with TRBJ2-5; 10 nucleotides line up with TRBD1. This CDR3 is built from 15 residues. The J segment lost 4 bases and the V segment lost 4 bases, leaving 7 bases of the junction unmatched. The germline CDR1 and CDR2 sequences are SGHRS and YFSETQ. The CDR3 here is CASSAGTGVVETQYF. DNA for the CDR3: TGCGCCAGCAGCGCCGGGACAGGGGTGGTAGAGACCCAGTACTTC.

The chain links TRBV30 to TRBJ1-1; perhaps TRBD1 as D (6 bases). CDR1 is GTSNPN, CDR2 SVGIG, per germline (reference sequence). The CDR3 is 13 residues long. V gave up 3 bases and J gave up 1 base, with 9 bases separating them. CDR3 DNA sequence: TGTGCCTGGAGGACAGGTGAGAACACTGAAGCTTTCTTT. Amino acids: CAWRTGENTEAFF.

The V and J genes are TRBV5-6 and TRBJ2-3, with 9 positions matching TRBD2. V lost 2 bases to trimming and J lost 3 bases; unmatched junction nucleotides: 7. CDR1 and CDR2 from the germline V gene are SGHDT and YYEEEE. CDR3 length equals 16 residues. The CDR3 is CASSFGAGGGTDTQYF. The CDR3, as DNA: TGTGCCAGCAGCTTCGGAGCGGGAGGAGGTACAGATACGCAGTATTTT. The complete variable domain, with remaining parts taken from reference TRBV5-6 and TRBJ2-3, reads DAGVTQSPTHLIKTRGQQVTLRCSPKSGHDTVSWYQQALGQGPQFIFQYYEEEERQRGNFPDRFSGHQFPNYSSELNVNALLLGDSALYLCASSFGAGGGTDTQYFGPGTRLTVL.

Here the CDR3 reads CASSQTGVRLAGNEQFF. The CDR3 DNA is TGTGCCAGCAGCCAAACAGGGGTCAGGCTAGCGGGGAATGAGCAGTTCTTC. The chain links TRBV3-1 (or the pseudogene TRBV3-2) to TRBJ2-1, with 9 bases matching TRBD2. Looked up from germline, CDR1 is LGHDT and CDR2 is YNNKEL (reference sequence). The V and J ends lost 2 bases and 7 bases, in that order; junction bases with no gene match: 12. The CDR3 has 17 residues.

The chain recombines TRBV30 with TRBJ1-1; 8 bases line up with TRBD1. Germline-derived CDR1 and CDR2 are GTSNPN and SVGIG (reference sequence). There are 14 residues in the CDR3. Trimming cost V 0 bases and J 5 bases; bases outside gene matches: 5. The CDR3 is CAWSVQGAGTEAFF. The CDR3 coding sequence is TGTGCCTGGAGTGTCCAGGGGGCGGGTACTGAAGCTTTCTTT.

This clone appeared once. The gene calls are TRBV29-1 and TRBJ2-1; 9 bases are a match to TRBD2. CDR3 length: 15 amino acids. Germline CDR1 SQVTM, CDR2 ANQGSEA. V was clipped by 8 bases and J by 7 bases; unmatched bases: 15. The chain's CDR3 is CSSQVHGGRVNEQFF. The CDR3 DNA sequence: TGCAGCTCCCAGGTCCATGGCGGGAGGGTGAATGAGCAGTTCTTC.

The chain links TRBV15 to TRBJ2-7, with 9 nucleotides matching TRBD1. This CDR3 comprises 15 residues. V lost 5 bases to trimming and J lost 3 bases; unmatched junction nucleotides: 8. CDR1 is LNHNV, CDR2 YYDKDF, per germline (reference sequence). In nucleotides, the CDR3 is TGTGCCACCAGCCTTCCCGACAGGGGGATCTACGAGCAGTACTTC. It encodes CATSLPDRGIYEQYF.

This chain uses TRBV28 with TRBJ2-2; TRBD2 agrees at 8 bases. Germline lookup yields CDR1 MDHEN and CDR2 SYDVKM. The length of the CDR3 is 17 residues. With 2 bases clipped from V and 1 base from J, the junction kept 6 bases outside the gene matches. The CDR3 is CASSLAGRALNTGELFF. CDR3 nucleotides: TGTGCCAGCAGTTTAGCCGGGAGGGCCTTGAACACCGGGGAGCTGTTTTTT.